This is a list of T cell receptor beta chains from one sample in a study of CXCR3-negative and CXCR3-positive naive CD8 T cells. TCRdb re-called the 5' RACE reads; every CDR3 protein appears as one record, without DNA. The sample's table shows roughly 50,000 distinct CDR3 sequences. Sample: naive CXCR3+ CD8+ T cells from blood. The receptors stem from a human donor in good health. Some clones in this sample may be carry-over from other donors' samples. The CDR3 runs from the conserved cysteine through the conserved F or W.

v_call	j_call	cdr3_aa
TRBV27	TRBJ2-1	CASSLFGNEQFF
TRBV4-1	TRBJ2-3	CASSPTRSLTDTQYF
TRBV5-1	TRBJ2-1	CASQLPTYNEQFF
TRBV27	TRBJ2-3	CASSFGSDTQYF
TRBV29-1	TRBJ2-1	CSVEWGGLDEQFF
TRBV6-2/TRBV6-3	TRBJ2-4	CASSYEKNIQYF
TRBV6-5	TRBJ2-1	CASSRTLTGGTYNEQFF
TRBV5-1	TRBJ2-2	CASRRTSGGQDTGELFF
TRBV5-6	TRBJ2-7	CASSFTEGIYEQYF
TRBV7-9	TRBJ2-2	CASSLTASNTGELFF
TRBV4-2	TRBJ2-1	CASSHSTLAGFDEQFF
TRBV6-5	TRBJ1-1	CASSYSIKGAGTEAFF
TRBV6-5	TRBJ2-3	CASSYSGQGSDTQYF
TRBV20-1	TRBJ2-2	CSARDWGVEAGVTGELFF
TRBV29-1	TRBJ2-7	CSALGRWGRGGYEQYF
TRBV6-5	TRBJ1-5	CASSIQGSNQPQHF
TRBV15	TRBJ1-3	CATSTGTGGRSGNTIYF
TRBV9	TRBJ2-1	CASSVRFGGTVGNEQFF
TRBV2	TRBJ2-4	CASSRQGTNIQYF
TRBV7-2	TRBJ2-7	CASSSWGGNSYEQYF
TRBV25-1	TRBJ2-5	CAGADGETQYF
TRBV12-3/TRBV12-4	TRBJ2-2	CASSVLGGLTGELFF
TRBV11-3	TRBJ2-1	CASSPDRGPMGEQFF
TRBV29-1	TRBJ2-6	CSVQGGDGLPSANVLTF
TRBV4-3	TRBJ2-7	CASSRGQGAYEQYF
TRBV29-1	TRBJ2-1	CSVEYSRDYNEQFF
TRBV4-3	TRBJ1-3	CASSQDTGYSGNTIYF
TRBV7-9	TRBJ1-1	CASSHATGLNTEAFF
TRBV29-1	TRBJ2-1	CSVEGGNYNEQFF
TRBV4-1	TRBJ2-7	CASSQETGPSYEQYF
TRBV7-9	TRBJ1-2	CASSAGQGHGYTF
TRBV29-1	TRBJ1-2	CSVEGSGTGVSSLDGYTF
TRBV4-3	TRBJ2-7	CASSQATADSSYEQYF
TRBV19	TRBJ2-1	CASSIVFRRNHNEQFF
TRBV19	TRBJ2-1	CASSIGLAQFF
TRBV5-6	TRBJ2-7	CASTDSSVDEQYF
TRBV2	TRBJ2-3	CASSELTGAYTDTQYF
TRBV11-3	TRBJ2-1	CASSLGPGQGAVEQFF
TRBV29-1	TRBJ2-1	CSGAGGPSNEQFF
TRBV29-1	TRBJ2-7	CSVTGTGPYEQYF
TRBV29-1	TRBJ2-1	CSVAGTGEFGSLEYYNEQFF
TRBV29-1	TRBJ2-5	CSAFPIEGRQETQYF
TRBV5-5	TRBJ2-7	CASRALTSGGSEQYF
TRBV7-9	TRBJ2-2	CASSAVHGPGELFF
TRBV7-9	TRBJ2-7	CASSFPFGTAGEQYF
TRBV20-1	TRBJ2-1	CSAKDRAYNEQFF
TRBV29-1	TRBJ1-2	CSVIWTEQFYGYTF
TRBV25-1	TRBJ1-1	CASSEQGTEAFF
TRBV27	TRBJ2-1	CASSLFWQGDEQFF
TRBV29-1	TRBJ2-1	CSAQLLVNEQFF
TRBV7-9	TRBJ2-7	CASSLELAGGTYEQYF
TRBV27	TRBJ1-2	CASSLLREDYGYTF
TRBV27	TRBJ2-7	CASSPLGDEQYF
TRBV27	TRBJ2-3	CASSSSGGAWTDTQYF
TRBV5-5	TRBJ2-3	CASSLGGDTQYF